The present T cell receptor beta chain was sequenced within a study of radiotherapy plus CTLA-4 blockade in lung cancer. Study as a whole: Disease control was seen in 30% to 35% of patients, objective responses in roughly 17%.

CDR3 length equals 14 residues. Unmatched junction bases numbered 6, after V lost 5 bases and J lost 6 bases. Germline lookup yields CDR1 SEHNR and CDR2 FQNEAQ (reference sequence). Overall study results and limits: Per reports, early blood T cell clone dynamics, plus interferon-beta, forecast response most strongly.

Only in-frame clones appear in the TCRdb table, and some are missing; sequencing was by immunoSEQ multiplex PCR. In the table there are 85,000 to 90,000 clones, approximately 79% of which are singletons. Remarks on this clone: What it binds is not known.

The rearrangement uses TRBV7-9 and TRBJ1-4; TRBD1 aligns across 7 bases. This clonotype originated in a human donor with non-small cell lung cancer that progressed on radiotherapy plus ipilimumab. The sample here was peripheral blood, taken from a patient treated with radiotherapy plus ipilimumab. CDR3 bases: TGTGCCAGCAGCCTGACAGGGCGGGATGAAAAACTGTTTTTT. Its translation is CASSLTGRDEKLFF. The full variable domain, its missing parts supplied by reference TRBV7-9 and TRBJ1-4, is DTGVSQNPRHKITKRGQNVTFRCDPISEHNRLYWYRQTLGQGPEFLTYFQNEAQLEKSRLLSDRFSAERPKGSFSTLEIQRTEQGDSAMYLCASSLTGRDEKLFFGSGTQLSVL.